One and the same sample provided the 28 T cell receptor beta chains below, sequenced in a study of CD8 T cells in Susac syndrome. A quantity of roughly 0.5 to 1 ug RNA underwent reverse transcription using random hexamers. TCRdb redid the calling of the immunoSEQ multiplex PCR reads with MiXCR, one entry per CDR3 protein. The data show some 110,000 distinct CDR3 sequences, roughly 94% seen once. The specimen was CD8+ T cells from PBMCs. All receptors come from a human donor with Susac syndrome.

This rearrangement joins TRBV19 to TRBJ2-2, with 7 bases that match TRBD1. Germline V gene data show CDR1 as LNHDA and CDR2 as SQIVND (reference sequence). V lost 4 bases, J lost 6 bases, and 14 bases stayed unmatched. This CDR3 contains 17 residues. CDR3 coding DNA: TGTGCCAGTAGTACCCCCTTTAAGACAGGGCGGGCCGGGGAGCTGTTTTTT. As protein: CASSTPFKTGRAGELFF. Looking up the rest from reference TRBV19 and TRBJ2-2 gives the full variable domain: DGGITQSPKYLFRKEGQNVTLSCEQNLNHDAMYWYRQDPGQGLRLIYYSQIVNDFQKGDIAEGYSVSREKKESFPLTVTSAQKNPTAFYLCASSTPFKTGRAGELFFGEGSRLTVL.

The chain links TRBV13 to TRBJ2-1; 9 bases are a match to TRBD2. Looked up from germline, CDR1 is PRHDT and CDR2 is FYEKMQ (reference sequence). The CDR3 is made up of 15 amino acids. Germline trimming cut 4 bases from V and 8 bases from J; bases unmatched to any gene: 9. The CDR3 DNA reads as TGTGCCAGCAGCTCTGCGGGGGGGCCTCTCCATGAGCAGTTCTTC. Its translation: CASSSAGGPLHEQFF.

The CDR3 region is CASSTLQETQYF. The CDR3 DNA is TGTGCCAGCAGCACGCTCCAAGAGACCCAGTACTTC. This chain uses TRBV11-3 with TRBJ2-5; D remains ambiguous. V was shortened by 5 bases and J by 1 base, with 5 bases between the two germline ends. The CDR3 extends over 12 amino acids. Germline CDR1 reads SGHNT; CDR2 reads YENEEA. Filled out from reference TRBV11-3 and TRBJ2-5, the complete variable domain reads EAGVVQSPRYKIIEKKQPVAFWCNPISGHNTLYWYLQNLGQGPELLIRYENEEAVDDSQLPKDRFSAERLKGVDSTLKIQPAELGDSAVYLCASSTLQETQYFGPGTRLLVL.

The chain has TRBV4-3 and TRBJ2-7, with 9 bases identical to TRBD1. CDR3 length: 16 residues. J was trimmed by 0 bases and V by 4 bases; bases with no gene match: 7. Germline V gene sequence: CDR1 LGHNA, CDR2 YSLEER. DNA for the CDR3: TGCGCCAGCAGCCCAACTACAGGGGGCTTCTCCTACGAGCAGTACTTC. This gives the protein CASSPTTGGFSYEQYF.

The rearrangement links TRBV7-2 to TRBJ2-5; D possibly corresponds to TRBD2 (5 bases). CDR3 size: 17 residues. Germline CDR1 and CDR2: SGHTA and FQGNSA. V dropped 3 bases and J dropped 5 bases, with 22 bases sitting between them. As DNA, the CDR3 is TGTGCCAGCAGCTTCCGGGCTAGCCGCTCACTTCCGGAGACCCAGTACTTC. Its translation: CASSFRASRSLPETQYF.

The chain joins TRBV27 to TRBJ1-1; TRBD1 is a possible D gene (5 bases). This CDR3 comprises 13 residues. V was cut by 4 bases and J by 3 bases, with 9 bases left in between. Germline assignment: CDR1 MNHEY and CDR2 SMNVEV (reference sequence). The CDR3 spells CASSSGRDTEAFF. CDR3 coding DNA: TGTGCCAGCAGTTCGGGGCGGGACACTGAAGCTTTCTTT.

CDR3 nucleotides: TGTGCCAGCAGCTTAGGAGGGGGAATGGGAGATACGCAGTATTTT. This codes for CASSLGGGMGDTQYF. The V gene is TRBV7-2, the J gene TRBJ2-3, with D maybe TRBD1 (6 bases). The V and J ends lost 1 base and 5 bases respectively, with 13 bases between them. Germline V gene data show CDR1 as SGHTA and CDR2 as FQGNSA. The CDR3 runs 15 residues.

The chain employs TRBV19 and TRBJ2-7; 10 bases are shared with TRBD2. J gave up 5 bases and V 8 bases, and 6 bases lay outside the gene matches. This CDR3 contains 13 residues. CDR1 LNHDA and CDR2 SQIVND come from the germline V gene (reference sequence). CDR3 nucleotides: TGTGCCAGTTCAGCGGGGGGGCGGAACGAGCAGTACTTC. It yields the protein CASSAGGRNEQYF.

The chain carries TRBV6-4 and TRBJ1-6; no definite D call. With 4 bases removed from V and 9 bases from J, the gap between germline ends came to 13 bases. The CDR3 has 14 amino acids. Germline CDR1 reads MRHNA; CDR2 reads SNTAGT. CDR3 DNA: TGTGCCAGCAGTGGACATTCCGGTAGTTCACCCCTCCACTTT. It codes for CASSGHSGSSPLHF.

The chain joins TRBV14 to TRBJ1-1; D is possibly TRBD1 (5 bases). Germline loops: CDR1 SGHDN, CDR2 FVKESK. This CDR3 has 15 amino acids. V was trimmed by 2 bases and J by 4 bases, leaving 14 bases between them. CDR3 bases: TGTGCCAGCAGCCAACCAGGGTTACTTTGCACTGAAGCTTTCTTT. Residues: CASSQPGLLCTEAFF.

This clonotype was recorded only once. The chain employs TRBV20-1 and TRBJ2-2; D is perhaps TRBD2 (7 bases). CDR1 is DFQATT, CDR2 SNEGSKA, per germline (reference sequence). V lost 0 bases to trimming and J lost 6 bases, with 17 bases between them. The CDR3 length is 16 residues. The CDR3 loop reads CSARDMGGPRAGELFF. The CDR3 DNA reads TGCAGTGCTAGAGATATGGGGGGGCCCCGAGCCGGGGAGCTGTTTTTT.

This clonotype was seen just once. The rearrangement uses TRBV29-1 and TRBJ2-7; D remains ambiguous. Trimming left V 0 bases short and J 4 bases short, with 7 bases between. Germline CDR1 is SQVTM and CDR2 is ANQGSEA. The CDR3 is made up of 12 amino acids. The CDR3: CSVEERGYEQYF. The DNA for the CDR3 is TGCAGCGTTGAAGAACGAGGTTACGAGCAGTACTTC.

The rearrangement links TRBV29-1 to TRBJ2-3; no clear D. Trimming took off 7 bases at V and 3 bases at J, with 5 bases between the two ends. Germline V gene lookup returns CDR1 SQVTM and CDR2 ANQGSEA. The CDR3 runs 10 residues. Here the CDR3 reads CSATTDTQYF. The DNA for the CDR3 is TGCAGCGCCACGACAGATACGCAGTATTTT.

The chain is built from TRBV6-5 and TRBJ2-7; D is ambiguous. CDR1 is MNHEY, CDR2 SVGAGI, per germline. V dropped 0 bases and J dropped 7 bases, with 10 bases sitting between them. The CDR3 runs to 13 residues. As DNA, the CDR3 is TGTGCCAGCAGTTACTCACCCATGTCAGAGCAGTACTTC. Its translation is CASSYSPMSEQYF.

This rearrangement joins TRBV18 to TRBJ2-5, with unresolved D. The CDR3 is made up of 13 amino acids. Trimming removed 1 base at V and 3 bases at J, with 6 bases between. CDR1 is KGHSH and CDR2 is LQKENI in the germline V gene. CDR3 region: CASSPLLEETQYF. Here the CDR3 DNA reads TGTGCCAGCTCACCACTACTTGAAGAGACCCAGTACTTC. Supplemented by reference TRBV18 and TRBJ2-5, the full variable domain reads NAGVMQNPRHLVRRRGQEARLRCSPMKGHSHVYWYRQLPEEGLKFMVYLQKENIIDESGMPKERFSAEFPKEGPSILRIQQVVRGDSAAYFCASSPLLEETQYFGPGTRLLVL.

Worth noting for this clonotype: Sequence at one end of the junction differs from germline and may be a read error. The J gene is TRBJ1-2, the V gene TRBV20-1, with TRBD1 matching 7 bases. This CDR3 is built from 16 residues. The germline gives CDR1 DFQATT, CDR2 SNEGSKA (reference sequence). In DNA, the CDR3 is TGCAGTGCCAGAGTCAAGACAGGGCCATTTAACTATGGCTACACCTTC. Translating it yields CSARVKTGPFNYGYTF.

This chain joins TRBV4-1 and TRBJ2-3; maybe TRBD1 (5 bases). Trimming removed 0 bases at V and 2 bases at J, with 9 bases between. From germline, CDR1 is MGHRA and CDR2 YSYEKL. The CDR3 length is 15 residues. This chain's CDR3 is CASSQDVGLTDTQYF. The DNA for the CDR3 is TGCGCCAGCAGCCAAGATGTGGGGCTCACAGATACGCAGTATTTT.

The chain uses TRBV6-5 and TRBJ1-2; D call uncertain. CDR3 length equals 14 residues. Germline V gene data show CDR1 as MNHEY and CDR2 as SVGAGI. V was cut by 5 bases and J by 5 bases, with 15 bases left in between. Here the CDR3 reads CASSTNGPEYGYTF. CDR3 DNA sequence: TGTGCCAGCAGTACCAATGGACCGGAGTATGGCTACACCTTC.

The chain is built from TRBV9 and TRBJ2-1, with unresolved D. Trimming stripped 0 bases from V and 5 bases from J, with 6 bases between. The CDR3 totals 13 residues. Germline assignment: CDR1 SGDLS and CDR2 YYNGEE. In DNA, the CDR3 is TGTGCCAGCAGCGTAGCTAATAACAATGAGCAGTTCTTC. Translation gives CASSVANNNEQFF.

CDR3 loop: CSAHTGEGWNEQFF. As DNA, the CDR3 is TGCAGTGCTCATACAGGGGAAGGGTGGAATGAGCAGTTCTTC. The chain is built from TRBV20-1 and TRBJ2-1; 7 bases are a match to TRBD1. This CDR3 comprises 14 residues. CDR1 is DFQATT and CDR2 is SNEGSKA in the germline V gene (reference sequence). V trimming: 5 bases; J trimming: 7 bases; junction bases outside the gene matches: 11.

The chain recombines TRBV29-1 with TRBJ2-5, with D unresolved. Germline V gene data show CDR1 as SQVTM and CDR2 as ANQGSEA. The length of the CDR3 is 13 residues. V lost 4 bases and J 5 bases, leaving 14 bases between the germline ends. The CDR3 DNA sequence: TGCAGCGTTGCCAGACGAGACGGGGAGACCCAGTACTTC. Amino acids: CSVARRDGETQYF.

The chain uses TRBV27 and TRBJ2-7; D might be TRBD2 (5 bases). The ends were cut back, 8 bases at V and 6 bases at J, with 20 bases in the middle. Germline CDR1 reads MNHEY; CDR2 reads SMNVEV (reference sequence). CDR3 length: 14 amino acids. Here the CDR3 reads CASGPGSVKVEQYF. The CDR3 bases are TGTGCCAGCGGTCCTGGGAGCGTCAAGGTCGAGCAGTACTTC.

The chain is built from TRBV19 and TRBJ1-1; 7 positions agree with TRBD1. V gave up 7 bases and J gave up 3 bases; unmatched junction bases: 8. CDR3 length: 14 residues. The germline V gene encodes CDR1 LNHDA and CDR2 SQIVND (reference sequence). CDR3: CASTYDREDTEAFF. CDR3 DNA sequence: TGTGCCAGTACCTATGACAGGGAGGACACTGAAGCTTTCTTT. The full variable domain, completed using reference TRBV19 and TRBJ1-1, is DGGITQSPKYLFRKEGQNVTLSCEQNLNHDAMYWYRQDPGQGLRLIYYSQIVNDFQKGDIAEGYSVSREKKESFPLTVTSAQKNPTAFYLCASTYDREDTEAFFGQGTRLTVV.

The V and J genes are TRBV4-1 and TRBJ1-6; 9 bases map to TRBD1. Germline V lookup: CDR1 MGHRA, CDR2 YSYEKL. V shed 5 bases and J 9 bases; nucleotides not matched to a gene: 11. The CDR3 is made up of 16 amino acids. CDR3 sequence: CASSKPPGQGVSPLHF. The CDR3 region has the DNA TGCGCCAGCAGCAAACCTCCGGGACAGGGAGTTTCACCCCTCCACTTT.

This clonotype was recorded once. The chain is built from TRBV4-2 and TRBJ1-1, with a possible D match to TRBD1 (5 bases). V was trimmed by 3 bases and J by 6 bases, leaving 23 bases between them. CDR3 length: 17 amino acids. The germline V gene has CDR1 LGHNA and CDR2 YNFKEQ. CDR3 coding DNA: TGTGCCAGCAGCCATCCCAACGGGCTAGGGGATATCTCTGAAGCTTTCTTT. It specifies CASSHPNGLGDISEAFF.

V is TRBV12-3 or TRBV12-4 and J is TRBJ2-7; no clear D gene. Trimming stripped 2 bases from V and 6 bases from J, with 5 bases between. This CDR3 has 11 residues. CDR3: CASSLNSEQYF. DNA of the CDR3: TGTGCCAGCAGTTTAAACAGCGAGCAGTACTTC.

V usage is TRBV9 and J usage is TRBJ2-7, with D tentatively TRBD1 (6 bases). CDR3 length: 15 amino acids. Trimming shortened V by 0 bases and J by 5 bases, and 15 bases separated the two germline ends. CDR1 is SGDLS, CDR2 YYNGEE, per germline. The CDR3 sequence is CASSVGRQGIHEQYF. CDR3 DNA: TGTGCCAGCAGCGTAGGGCGTCAGGGGATTCACGAGCAGTACTTC.

The chain joins TRBV4-1 to TRBJ1-2; 8 bases are a match to TRBD1. J gave up 4 bases and V 4 bases, and 5 bases lay outside the gene matches. Germline V gene data show CDR1 as MGHRA and CDR2 as YSYEKL. The CDR3 is 14 residues long. CDR3 nucleotide sequence: TGCGCCAGCAGCCCGACAGGGGTGACCTATGGCTACACCTTC. Encoded protein: CASSPTGVTYGYTF.